This TCR beta chain derives from a study of T cell changes during pregnancy in multiple sclerosis. Between the trimmed V and J ends, which lost 0 bases and 2 bases, there was a span of 10 bases. The CDR3 is made up of 15 amino acids. Looked up from germline, CDR1 is SGHDT and CDR2 is YYEEEE. The assay was immunoSEQ multiplex PCR, and TCRdb's table has in-frame clones only and misses some. Among 70,000 to 80,000 clones listed, 85% to 95% were seen once. Sequenced here: CD4+ T cells from peripheral blood mononuclear cells, sampled before pregnancy. The chain carries TRBV5-6 and TRBJ2-3; D is undetermined. The clonotype was recovered from a female donor with multiple sclerosis, enrolled in a pregnancy study. CDR3 protein: CASSLAGRYTDTQYF. CDR3 coding DNA: TGTGCCAGCAGCTTGGCGGGTAGATACACAGATACGCAGTATTTT.